Shown below are 23 T cell receptor beta chains from a single sample sequenced in a study of cytomegalovirus exposure and HLA in healthy donors. Assay: immunoSEQ multiplex PCR; the TCRdb copy retains only in-frame clones and omits some. The table shows roughly 260,000 clones, with roughly 89% occurring only once. Sequences were obtained from PBMCs. All receptors derive from a woman between 18 and 29 years old in good health and CMV-seronegative.

V usage is TRBV6-1 and J usage is TRBJ1-1; 8 bases align to TRBD1. CDR1 and CDR2 (germline): MNHNS, SASEGT. After removal of 6 bases from V and 5 bases from J, the junction contained 8 bases not matched to a gene. The CDR3 is made up of 14 amino acids. The CDR3 coding sequence is TGTGCCAGCAGGTTCGGGACAGGAGATACTGAAGCTTTCTTT. This translates into CASRFGTGDTEAFF.

The V call is TRBV7-2, the J call TRBJ2-3, with 10 bases fitting TRBD2. Germline V gene data show CDR1 as SGHTA and CDR2 as FQGNSA. The CDR3 runs 15 residues. J was trimmed by 3 bases and V by 3 bases; bases with no gene match: 3. The CDR3, as DNA: TGTGCCAGCAGCTTTAGCGGGGGGAGGACAGATACGCAGTATTTT. This translates into CASSFSGGRTDTQYF.

The rearrangement joins TRBV11-2 to TRBJ2-5, with TRBD1 matching 7 bases. CDR3 length: 14 amino acids. The V gene end was trimmed by 5 bases and the J gene end by 4 bases; junction bases not matched to a gene: 7. Germline V gene lookup returns CDR1 SGHAT and CDR2 FQNNGV. The CDR3 DNA reads TGTGCCAGCAGCCTAACAGGGGAAGGAGAGACCCAGTACTTC. Its translation: CASSLTGEGETQYF. Drawing the rest from reference TRBV11-2 and TRBJ2-5, the complete variable domain is EAGVAQSPRYKIIEKRQSVAFWCNPISGHATLYWYQQILGQGPKLLIQFQNNGVVDDSQLPKDRFSAERLKGVDSTLKIQPAKLEDSAVYLCASSLTGEGETQYFGPGTRLLVL.

The chain employs TRBV28 and TRBJ1-4, with D unclear. The CDR3 is made up of 17 amino acids. From germline, CDR1 is MDHEN and CDR2 SYDVKM. Deletions cut 5 bases from V and 7 bases from J, with 23 bases between. This chain's CDR3 is CASSTLIGRGRGEKLFF. As DNA, the CDR3 is TGTGCCAGCAGTACCCTTATTGGGCGGGGTCGTGGTGAAAAACTGTTTTTT.

The rearrangement links TRBV4-1 to TRBJ2-1; TRBD2 might be the D (5 bases). Trimming left V 2 bases short and J 4 bases short, with 12 bases between. The length of the CDR3 is 15 residues. Looked up from germline, CDR1 is MGHRA and CDR2 is YSYEKL. CDR3 sequence: CASSQSGGSYNEQFF. The CDR3 coding sequence is TGCGCCAGCAGCCAAAGCGGCGGGTCATACAATGAGCAGTTCTTC.

This chain connects TRBV19 to TRBJ1-6; 8 nucleotides match TRBD1. Unmatched junction bases numbered 1, after V lost 2 bases and J lost 7 bases. Germline V CDR1 and CDR2: LNHDA, SQIVND (reference sequence). The CDR3 length is 14 residues. CDR3 coding DNA: TGTGCCAGTAGTATATGGACAGGGAATTCACCCCTCCACTTT. Protein sequence: CASSIWTGNSPLHF.

This chain's CDR3 is CATGWTEAAGELFF. The CDR3 DNA is TGTGCCACCGGTTGGACAGAAGCTGCCGGGGAGCTGTTTTTT. V gene TRBV15 combines with J gene TRBJ2-2; D is perhaps TRBD1 (6 bases). Germline V gives CDR1 LNHNV, CDR2 YYDKDF (reference sequence). V dropped 8 bases and J dropped 6 bases, with 16 bases sitting between them. The CDR3 runs to 14 residues.

V gene TRBV5-4 combines with J gene TRBJ1-6; no reliable D call. This CDR3 has 13 residues. Trimming cost V 3 bases and J 7 bases, with 8 bases left between them. The germline CDR1 and CDR2 sequences are SGHNT and YYREEE (reference sequence). For the CDR3, the DNA is TGTGCCAGCAGCTCCTTTTCCAATTCACCCCTCCACTTT. Amino acids: CASSSFSNSPLHF.

This chain links TRBV29-1 with TRBJ2-7; 8 bases are a match to TRBD2. CDR3 length: 12 residues. Looked up from germline, CDR1 is SQVTM and CDR2 is ANQGSEA. The trim removed 7 bases at V and 3 bases at J, leaving 5 bases unmatched. The CDR3 DNA reads TGCAGCGGGGAAACTAGCGGCTACGAGCAGTACTTC. Protein sequence: CSGETSGYEQYF.

The J gene is TRBJ1-1, the V gene TRBV19, with 11 bases matching TRBD1. The V gene's germline CDR1 is LNHDA and CDR2 SQIVND (reference sequence). The CDR3 runs to 14 residues. V lost 4 bases and J lost 4; bases outside the gene matches: 2. CDR3 bases: TGTGCCAGTAGTACCGGGACAGGGGGCACTGAAGCTTTCTTT. It is translated as CASSTGTGGTEAFF. The whole variable domain, remainder taken from reference TRBV19 and TRBJ1-1, is DGGITQSPKYLFRKEGQNVTLSCEQNLNHDAMYWYRQDPGQGLRLIYYSQIVNDFQKGDIAEGYSVSREKKESFPLTVTSAQKNPTAFYLCASSTGTGGTEAFFGQGTRLTVV.

This clone appeared a few times. The rearrangement uses TRBV4-1 and TRBJ1-1, with no clear D. The CDR3 spans 17 residues. V was trimmed by 2 bases and J by 5 bases, leaving 21 bases between them. Germline V gene data show CDR1 as MGHRA and CDR2 as YSYEKL. The CDR3 loop reads CASSQMEAVTRATEAFF. In nucleotides, the CDR3 is TGCGCCAGCAGCCAAATGGAGGCGGTAACTCGAGCGACTGAAGCTTTCTTT.

The gene calls are TRBV4-3 and TRBJ2-3; D is unclear. V shed 2 bases and J shed 0 bases, with 12 bases lying between them. The CDR3 runs 16 residues. The germline V gene encodes CDR1 LGHNA and CDR2 YSLEER. DNA for the CDR3: TGCGCCAGCAGCCAAAATACAGCTATTAGCACAGATACGCAGTATTTT. Translation: CASSQNTAISTDTQYF.

V usage is TRBV19 and J usage is TRBJ2-3, with D hard to call. CDR1 is LNHDA and CDR2 is SQIVND in the germline V gene (reference sequence). CDR3 length equals 13 residues. V was shortened by 2 bases and J by 2 bases, with 5 bases between the two germline ends. CDR3 residues: CASSIRFTDTQYF. The CDR3 nucleotides are TGTGCCAGTAGTATACGTTTCACAGATACGCAGTATTTT.

The rearrangement joins TRBV11-2 to TRBJ2-1; D gene ambiguous. This CDR3 region has 12 residues. V was cut by 5 bases and J by 2 bases, with 4 bases left in between. The V gene's germline CDR1 is SGHAT and CDR2 FQNNGV. In DNA form, the CDR3 reads TGTGCCAGCAGCCAAACCTACAATGAGCAGTTCTTC. Encoded protein: CASSQTYNEQFF.

V usage is TRBV13 and J usage is TRBJ2-5; 13 bases align to TRBD2. The germline V gene has CDR1 PRHDT and CDR2 FYEKMQ (reference sequence). The CDR3 totals 18 residues. J lost 3 bases, V lost 5 bases, and 12 bases had no gene match. The CDR3 coding sequence is TGTGCCAGCAGCCTCTCGGGACTAGCGGGGAGACTCAAAGAGACCCAGTACTTC. Protein product: CASSLSGLAGRLKETQYF.

The chain employs TRBV23-1 and TRBJ2-5, with a weak D call TRBD1 (5 bases). TRBV23-1 is an open reading frame, and its role is uncertain. The CDR3 is 16 residues long. V lost 0 bases and J 2 bases, leaving 13 bases between the germline ends. The CDR3 bases are TGCGCCAGCAGTCAATCGGGGCCCGCGAGGCAAGAGACCCAGTACTTC. This sequence encodes CASSQSGPARQETQYF.

This clone was picked up one time. The chain recombines TRBV6-1 with TRBJ1-5, with TRBD1 as a possible D gene (5 bases). The CDR3 sequence is 16 residues long. The ends were cut back, 2 bases at V and 5 bases at J, with 16 bases in the middle. From germline, CDR1 is MNHNS and CDR2 SASEGT. CDR3 amino acids: CASSESGGVFHQPQHF. CDR3 DNA sequence: TGTGCCAGCAGTGAAAGCGGAGGGGTCTTTCATCAGCCCCAGCATTTT.

The chain is built from TRBV4-1 and TRBJ2-1, with 7 bases aligning to TRBD2. After removal of 0 bases from V and 7 bases from J, the junction contained 9 bases not matched to a gene. The CDR3 totals 16 residues. Per germline, CDR1 MGHRA and CDR2 YSYEKL. The CDR3 DNA reads TGCGCCAGCAGCCAAGATCGGCGGGGGAGAGTAAATGAGCAGTTCTTC. Protein product: CASSQDRRGRVNEQFF.

J is TRBJ1-5 and V is TRBV28, with a weak D call TRBD1 (6 bases). The CDR3 has 18 amino acids. V lost 1 base and J 2 bases, leaving 18 bases between the germline ends. CDR1 MDHEN and CDR2 SYDVKM come from the germline V gene. The CDR3 bases are TGTGCCAGCAGTTTATTGGGGGGGGCAGGGGATGGCAATCAGCCCCAGCATTTT. Its protein is CASSLLGGAGDGNQPQHF.

V and J are TRBV6-5 and TRBJ2-7; 7 bases are a match to TRBD1. Germline V gene data show CDR1 as MNHEY and CDR2 as SVGAGI. The J segment lost 3 bases and the V segment lost 6 bases, leaving 5 bases of the junction unmatched. CDR3 length: 13 residues. The CDR3: CASRIGTVYEQYF. CDR3 nucleotides: TGTGCCAGCAGAATTGGGACAGTCTACGAGCAGTACTTC.

The V gene is TRBV7-6, the J gene TRBJ2-3; 9 nucleotides agree with TRBD2. The CDR3 has 15 amino acids. The germline V gene encodes CDR1 SGHVS and CDR2 FNYEAQ. Losses at the gene ends were 3 bases for V and 2 bases for J; bases not matched to a gene: 3. The CDR3 loop reads CASSFSGGNTDTQYF. CDR3 nucleotide sequence: TGTGCCAGCAGCTTCAGCGGGGGGAACACAGATACGCAGTATTTT.

The chain links TRBV5-6 to TRBJ2-1; 9 bases match TRBD2. V lost 0 bases to trimming and J lost 5 bases; unmatched junction nucleotides: 3. There are 15 residues in the CDR3. Germline V gives CDR1 SGHDT, CDR2 YYEEEE. As DNA, the CDR3 is TGTGCCAGCAGCTTGGAGCGGGGGGTTGACAATGAGCAGTTCTTC. This sequence encodes CASSLERGVDNEQFF.

The V gene is TRBV5-4, the J gene TRBJ2-3; D is undetermined. Trimming shortened V by 1 base and J by 1 base, and 16 bases separated the two germline ends. The CDR3 loop spans 17 amino acids. Germline V gene data show CDR1 as SGHNT and CDR2 as YYREEE (reference sequence). The CDR3 nucleotides read TGTGCCAGCAGCTTGACATTCTCGGCGGCTGGCACAGATACGCAGTATTTT. Its translation: CASSLTFSAAGTDTQYF.